The T cell receptor beta chain under discussion was sequenced for a study of beta chain features in type 1 diabetes. Notes on the study in general: Cells expressing TCR highly could be over-represented by cDNA sequencing. Among all four CD4+ subsets, Type 1 diabetes patients had TCRB CDR3s that were moderately but significantly shorter. For patients, the naive, central memory and Treg TCRB repertoires appeared more alike than for healthy donors.

Once sorted, every population was more than 95% pure. Germline CDR1 is ENHRY and CDR2 is SYGVKD. This CDR3 is built from 13 residues. The study reverse transcribed the entire isolated RNA, so it sequenced expressed TCRB transcripts. TCRdb's table, derived via immunoSEQ multiplex PCR, lists solely in-frame clones and lacks some. The data show some 350,000 clones, 8.5% to 10% seen once. This clone turned up a few times. Antigen specificity is unknown. The sequence derives from a man aged 30-40 years with type 1 diabetes. What was sequenced was central memory CD4+ T cells from blood. The V gene is TRBV10-3, the J gene TRBJ1-3; D not certain. This chain's CDR3 is CAGRLSAGNTIYF. For the CDR3, the DNA is TGTGCTGGCAGACTCTCAGCTGGAAACACCATATATTTT.